The T cell receptor beta chain described here comes from a study of cytomegalovirus exposure and HLA in healthy donors. PCR used 60 Vbeta primers and 13 Jbeta primers. Profiled with immunoSEQ multiplex PCR; TCRdb holds only in-frame clones, not every one. Among 200,000 to 300,000 clones, roughly four fifths were seen once, and the ten largest hold approximately 2%. The V and J ends lost 3 bases and 0 bases respectively, with 5 bases between them. Germline assignment: CDR1 SGHVS and CDR2 FQNEAQ. The CDR3 loop spans 13 amino acids. V usage is TRBV7-8 and J usage is TRBJ1-1; D not resolved. This TCR derives from a woman between 40 and 50 years old in good health and CMV-seropositive. Sequenced input: PBMCs. CDR3 sequence: CASSFLLNTEAFF. CDR3 sequence (DNA): TGTGCCAGCAGCTTTCTTTTGAACACTGAAGCTTTCTTT.